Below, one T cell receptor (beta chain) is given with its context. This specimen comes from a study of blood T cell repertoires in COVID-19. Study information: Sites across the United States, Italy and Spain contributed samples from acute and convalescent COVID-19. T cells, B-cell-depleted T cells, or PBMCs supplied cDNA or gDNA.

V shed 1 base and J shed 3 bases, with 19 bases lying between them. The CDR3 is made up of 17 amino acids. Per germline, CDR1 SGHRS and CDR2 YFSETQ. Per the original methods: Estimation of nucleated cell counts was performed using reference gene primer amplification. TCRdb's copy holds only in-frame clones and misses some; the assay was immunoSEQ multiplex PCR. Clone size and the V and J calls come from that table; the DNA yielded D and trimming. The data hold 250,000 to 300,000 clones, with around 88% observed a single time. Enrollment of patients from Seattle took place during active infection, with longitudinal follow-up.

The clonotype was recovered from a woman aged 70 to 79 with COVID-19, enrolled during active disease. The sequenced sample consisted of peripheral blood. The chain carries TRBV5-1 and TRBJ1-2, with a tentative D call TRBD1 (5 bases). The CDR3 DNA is TGCGCCAGCAGCTTGTGGGGCTCAGGAAACAATGACTATGGCTACACCTTC. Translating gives CASSLWGSGNNDYGYTF.